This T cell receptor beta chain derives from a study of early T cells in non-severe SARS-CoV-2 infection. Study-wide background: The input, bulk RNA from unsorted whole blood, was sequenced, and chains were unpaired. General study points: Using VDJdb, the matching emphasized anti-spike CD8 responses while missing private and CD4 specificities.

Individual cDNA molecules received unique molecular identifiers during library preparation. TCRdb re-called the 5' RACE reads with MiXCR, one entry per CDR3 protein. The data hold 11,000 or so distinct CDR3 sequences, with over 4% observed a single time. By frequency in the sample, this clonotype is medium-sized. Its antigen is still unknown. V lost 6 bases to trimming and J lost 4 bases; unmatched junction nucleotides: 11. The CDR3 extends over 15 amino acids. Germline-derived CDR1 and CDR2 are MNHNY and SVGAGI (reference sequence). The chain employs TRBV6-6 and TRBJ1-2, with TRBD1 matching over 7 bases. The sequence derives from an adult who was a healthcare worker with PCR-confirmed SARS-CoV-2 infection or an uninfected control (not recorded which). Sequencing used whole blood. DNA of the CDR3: TGTGCCAGCAGCCAGGGAACGACAGGGATCTATGGCTACACCTTC. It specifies CASSQGTTGIYGYTF.